The source of this T cell receptor (beta chain) is a study of blood T cell repertoires in COVID-19. Study background: Acute-phase and convalescent COVID-19 samples originated in the United States, Italy and Spain. Nucleic acid was either cDNA or gDNA, and it came from T cells, B-cell-depleted T cells, or PBMCs.

This clone was detected once. Germline CDR1 reads LNHDA; CDR2 reads SQIVND (reference sequence). CDR3 length: 19 residues. V trimming: 0 bases; J trimming: 4 bases; junction bases outside the gene matches: 11. The authors' processing: Amplification from reference gene primers served as the basis for estimated nucleated cell counts. TCRdb's copy holds only in-frame clones and misses some; the assay was immunoSEQ multiplex PCR. V and J calls and clone size are those listed in that table; D and trimming were worked out from the DNA. The data hold 300,000 to 400,000 clones, with 75% to 85% observed a single time.

The chain uses TRBV19 and TRBJ2-3; 12 positions agree with TRBD2. The sequenced material came from peripheral blood. The TCR sequence derives from a human donor in a cohort sampled during active COVID-19. DNA for the CDR3: TGTGCCAGTAGTATAGACAGACTAGCGGGGGAACCTGTGGCAGATACGCAGTATTTT. Encoded protein: CASSIDRLAGEPVADTQYF.